This TCR beta chain appears in the sequencing data of a study of graft-versus-host responses after intestinal transplantation. Whole-study context: Transplant recipients had multivisceral, liver-intestinal, or isolated intestinal grafts. Study-level results: Some patients had graft-donor T cell macrochimerism, and their allografts showed high graft-versus-host to host-versus-graft clonal ratios.

Repertoires were generated with immunoSEQ multiplex PCR, while TCRdb's copy carries only in-frame clones and drops some. The sample lists roughly 120,000 clones, approximately 95% occurring once. The CDR3 loop spans 11 amino acids. CDR1 SGHAT and CDR2 FQNNGV come from the germline V gene. In regard to this clone: Its cognate antigen is unknown. Mismatch with germline at one junction end may stem from a read error.

The sample in question was unstimulated CD8+ T cells sorted from spleen or lymph node cells, obtained before intestinal transplant. This clonotype was obtained from a human donor who received an intestinal transplant. V is TRBV11-2 and J is TRBJ2-3; D possibly corresponds to TRBD1 (5 bases). CDR3 amino acids: CASSLGPRVSF. Here the CDR3 DNA reads TGTGCCAGCAGCTTAGGCCCCAGGGTATCTTTT.